A single sample gave rise to the 9 T cell receptor beta chains below, sequenced in a study of shared clonotypes between healthy human individuals (dated by TCRdb to 2020 to 2021). Libraries were made using the immunoSEQ multiplex PCR assay. The table was pulled from immuneACCESS by TCRdb, which kept in-frame rearrangements only. Such tables lose some clones; where checked, under half of the loss comes from unresolved V genes, and the rest has no known cause. The sample includes approximately 2,000,000 clones, with about 90% observed a single time. Jointly, the top ten make up 0.37% of the sample. Specimen: naive CD4+ T cells from PBMCs. Reading the label with the study, this specimen's cell subset or site is: CD45RA+ positively selected. These receptors were obtained from a man between 18 and 29 years old in good health. Some clones in this sample may be carry-over from other donors' samples.

The chain carries TRBV11-2 and TRBJ2-7; D remains unclear. Germline V gene data show CDR1 as SGHAT and CDR2 as FQNNGV. V lost 1 base, J lost 1 base, and 8 bases lay in between. The CDR3 contains 14 residues. The CDR3 loop is CASSLVSESYEQYF. For the CDR3, the DNA is TGTGCCAGCAGCTTAGTTTCGGAGTCCTACGAGCAGTACTTC.

The rearrangement links TRBV25-1 to TRBJ2-3, with TRBD2 identical over 7 bases. Germline loops: CDR1 MGHDK, CDR2 SYGVNS. This CDR3 comprises 15 residues. V was pared by 3 bases and J by 4 bases, with 7 bases of the junction left unmatched. CDR3 in amino acids: CASSDYGRTADTQYF. CDR3 DNA sequence: TGTGCCAGCAGTGACTACGGGAGGACGGCAGATACGCAGTATTTT.

This clone appeared once. The V call is TRBV14, the J call TRBJ1-4; D call uncertain. Germline-derived CDR1 and CDR2 are SGHDN and FVKESK. Trimming took 0 bases from V and 2 from J, leaving 7 bases between them. CDR3 size: 15 residues. CDR3 sequence (DNA): TGTGCCAGCAGCCAAGATCTGAGGACTAATGAAAAACTGTTTTTT. Translation gives CASSQDLRTNEKLFF.

CDR3 residues: CASTLFGTSEGELFF. DNA of the CDR3: TGTGCCAGCACGCTCTTCGGGACGAGTGAAGGGGAGCTGTTTTTT. The chain recombines TRBV6-1 with TRBJ2-2; D possibly uses TRBD1 or TRBD2 (5 bases each). V was pared by 7 bases and J by 8 bases, with 20 bases between. The V gene's germline CDR1 is MNHNS and CDR2 SASEGT. The CDR3 covers 15 residues.

This sequence joins TRBV5-1 and TRBJ2-3, with a tentative D call TRBD1 (6 bases). Germline values: CDR1 SGHRS, CDR2 YFSETQ. V was pared by 1 base and J by 2 bases, with 11 bases between. The CDR3 extends over 15 amino acids. DNA of the CDR3: TGCGCCAGCAGCTTGACAGGGCCTCCCACAGATACGCAGTATTTT. Translation gives CASSLTGPPTDTQYF.

The chain carries TRBV6-6 and TRBJ1-1; 8 positions agree with TRBD1. CDR3 length: 13 residues. Germline CDR1 reads MNHNY; CDR2 reads SVGAGI (reference sequence). Germline trimming cut 7 bases from V and 4 bases from J; bases unmatched to any gene: 5. The CDR3 DNA sequence: TGTGCCAGCACCCAAACAGGGGGCACTGAAGCTTTCTTT. Protein sequence: CASTQTGGTEAFF.

The chain combines TRBV28 with TRBJ2-2, with 8 bases lining up with TRBD2. CDR1 and CDR2 (germline): MDHEN, SYDVKM. The CDR3 spans 17 residues. The trim removed 2 bases at V and 4 bases at J, leaving 9 bases unmatched. The CDR3 DNA reads as TGTGCCAGCAGTTTAGGTAGGCGGGAGGTCGGCACCGGGGAGCTGTTTTTT. It codes for CASSLGRREVGTGELFF.

The rearrangement joins TRBV9 to TRBJ2-3; 7 bases map to TRBD2. Trimming removed 3 bases from V and 2 bases from J; junction bases left unmatched: 6. The CDR3 runs 15 residues. Germline V gene lookup returns CDR1 SGDLS and CDR2 YYNGEE. The CDR3, as DNA: TGTGCCAGCAGCGGGCCTCTAGCGGTCACAGATACGCAGTATTTT. This codes for CASSGPLAVTDTQYF.

V usage is TRBV6-1 and J usage is TRBJ1-5; D perhaps matches TRBD1 (6 bases). Trimming cost V 7 bases and J 0 bases, with 10 bases left between them. Germline lookup yields CDR1 MNHNS and CDR2 SASEGT. The CDR3 consists of 14 residues. The CDR3 reads CASMTGNSNQPQHF. The CDR3 DNA follows: TGTGCCAGCATGACAGGTAATAGCAATCAGCCCCAGCATTTT.